The sequence of this TCR beta chain was determined in a study of tissue T cells after allogeneic stem cell transplantation. Time point of the sample: mouse harvest day 7 after allogeneic transplant. The graft held 10^6 splenic CD5+ T cells and 10^7 T-cell-depleted bone marrow cells. J lost 0 bases, V lost 5 bases, and 6 bases had no gene match. The CDR3 has 16 residues. Germline loops: CDR1 SGHSA, CDR2 FRNQAP. Clones were sequenced by immunoSEQ multiplex PCR, and TCRdb holds only the in-frame ones, with some missing. The table includes fewer than 7,500 clones, about 46% detected once. In the case of this clone: Genes and germline come from the mouse. The read ends 1 residue early relative to the CDR3; the germline J gene fills the gap.

This sequence originates from a female BALB/c mouse given C57BL/6 T cells with graft-versus-host disease after an allogeneic hematopoietic cell transplant. The chain recombines TRBV16 with TRBJ2-7; the match to TRBD2 covers 11 bases. Sequenced: gut tissue. The CDR3 DNA, read in part, is TGTGCAAGCAGCCCCCGACTGGGGGGGAGCTCCTATGAACAGTAC. Its translation is CASSPRLGGSSYEQY. In full, the CDR3 is CASSPRLGGSSYEQYF.